The 12 T cell receptor beta chains below all came from one sample that was sequenced in a study of alternative splicing in chronic myeloid leukemia remission (dated by TCRdb to the early 2020s). Library method: bulk RNA-seq. TCRdb shows the sequencer as Illumina HiSeq 2500. The TruSeq Stranded RNA sample prep kit was used to generate libraries of poly-A-enriched mRNA from an input of roughly 0.9 ug total RNA. Through TCRdb reprocessing, the reads give one entry per CDR3 protein sequence; DNA is omitted. The sample table shows several hundred distinct CDR3 sequences, and approximately 98% are seen once. The top ten constitute 3% to 4% of the sample. The time point label, read with the paper, signifies: chronic-phase CML before TKI therapy (screening/day 1). Here the sequenced sample was PBMCs or total blood leukocytes (not recorded which), taken at diagnosis. Source of these receptors: an adult with chronic myeloid leukemia.

The CDR3 loop is CASSPSLGSGTYNEQFF. This chain connects TRBV4-1 to TRBJ2-1; checking the TCRdb D call of TRBD2 is not possible without DNA. The CDR3 is 17 residues long. Germline lookup yields CDR1 MGHRA and CDR2 YSYEKL.

This sequence joins TRBV20-1 and TRBJ2-5; the D call from TCRdb, TRBD2, cannot be confirmed without DNA. This CDR3 spans 11 amino acids. Germline-derived CDR1 and CDR2 are DFQATT and SNEGSKA (reference sequence). CDR3 loop: CSASMGETQYF.

The rearrangement uses TRBV6-2 or TRBV6-3 and TRBJ1-5. The CDR3 is 16 amino acids. Germline loops: CDR1 MNHEY, CDR2 SVGEGT. This CDR3 reads CASSRTGLGLNQPQHF.

This clonotype was detected only once. The rearrangement uses TRBV2 and TRBJ2-1; TCRdb proposes TRBD1, but this gene call is untestable without DNA. CDR1 is SNHLY and CDR2 is FYNNEI in the germline V gene. CDR3 size: 16 residues. The CDR3 loop reads CASSELGTGTYNEQFF.

The J gene is TRBJ2-7, the V gene TRBV9; the TRBD2 assignment by TCRdb is unverifiable without DNA. The CDR3 covers 13 residues. CDR1 and CDR2 (germline): SGDLS, YYNGEE. The CDR3 sequence is CASSATGLGEQYF. The full variable domain, with the rest looked up from reference TRBV9 and TRBJ2-7, is DSGVTQTPKHLITATGQRVTLRCSPRSGDLSVYWYQQSLDQGLQFLIQYYNGEERAKGNILERFSAQQFPDLHSELNLSSLELGDSALYFCASSATGLGEQYFGPGTRLTVT.

V usage is TRBV19 and J usage is TRBJ2-2; the D call from TCRdb, TRBD2, cannot be confirmed without DNA. The V gene's germline CDR1 is LNHDA and CDR2 SQIVND (reference sequence). CDR3 size: 14 residues. CDR3 sequence reads: CASRSSTVPGELFF.

V gene TRBV19 combines with J gene TRBJ1-2. The CDR3 consists of 15 residues. Germline CDR1 reads LNHDA; CDR2 reads SQIVND (reference sequence). The CDR3 loop reads CASSIRVTRDYGYTF. Using reference TRBV19 and TRBJ1-2 for the parts outside the CDR3, the full variable domain is DGGITQSPKYLFRKEGQNVTLSCEQNLNHDAMYWYRQDPGQGLRLIYYSQIVNDFQKGDIAEGYSVSREKKESFPLTVTSAQKNPTAFYLCASSIRVTRDYGYTFGSGTRLTVV.

The chain carries TRBV12-3 or TRBV12-4 and TRBJ2-3; with no DNA, the TCRdb D assignment of TRBD1 cannot be verified. The CDR3 is 17 residues long. The CDR3 spells CASSLKTGTGISDTQYF.

The chain links TRBV6-1 to TRBJ2-5. The CDR3 has 14 amino acids. CDR1 is MNHNS and CDR2 is SASEGT in the germline V gene. The CDR3 sequence is CASSLLGPQETQYF.

V usage is TRBV6-5 and J usage is TRBJ2-2; TCRdb selects TRBD2, and the lack of DNA leaves this call unchecked. The CDR3 loop spans 17 amino acids. Per the germline V gene, CDR1 is MNHEY and CDR2 is SVGAGI. The CDR3 is CASSYSGNSGRTGELFF.

The chain is built from TRBV6-5 and TRBJ2-1. This CDR3 has 14 residues. Germline V lookup: CDR1 MNHEY, CDR2 SVGAGI. The CDR3 spells CASSYSADYNEQFF.

This sequence joins TRBV7-6 and TRBJ2-2; TCRdb proposes TRBD2, but this gene call is untestable without DNA. The CDR3 runs to 16 residues. Germline CDR1 SGHVS, CDR2 FNYEAQ. The CDR3 protein is CASSITGPRNTGELFF.